This T cell receptor (beta chain) was captured in a study of shared clonotypes between healthy human individuals. Study-wide results and limits: Shared clonotypes: about 5% naive CD4, about 4% naive CD8, about 2.2% memory CD4, about 0.41% memory CD8.

V lost 5 bases to trimming and J lost 4 bases, with 15 bases between them. Germline V gene sequence: CDR1 SGHNT, CDR2 YYREEE (reference sequence). This CDR3 comprises 15 residues. Into CD45RA+ naive and CD45RA-negative memory subsets, the CD4+ cells were split. The sample holds a few counts of this clone. Its target is unknown. Researchers ran the assay at a deep level. Using immunoSEQ multiplex PCR, the repertoire was profiled, and TCRdb retains in-frame clones only, with some absent. This sample has over 950,000 clones, with approximately 80% found just once. Input material: memory CD4+ T cells from PBMCs. Subset indicated: CD45RA-negative fraction. The V and J genes are TRBV5-4 and TRBJ1-4; D remains ambiguous. This TCR came from a man younger than 35 in good health. Some clones in this sample may be carry-over from other donors' samples. The DNA for the CDR3 is TGTGCCAGCAGGAAAAGTCCGGGAGTTAATGAAAAACTGTTTTTT. Amino acid sequence: CASRKSPGVNEKLFF. Supplemented by reference TRBV5-4 and TRBJ1-4, the full variable domain reads ETGVTQSPTHLIKTRGQQVTLRCSSQSGHNTVSWYQQALGQGPQFIFQYYREEENGRGNFPPRFSGLQFPNYSSELNVNALELDDSALYLCASRKSPGVNEKLFFGSGTQLSVL.